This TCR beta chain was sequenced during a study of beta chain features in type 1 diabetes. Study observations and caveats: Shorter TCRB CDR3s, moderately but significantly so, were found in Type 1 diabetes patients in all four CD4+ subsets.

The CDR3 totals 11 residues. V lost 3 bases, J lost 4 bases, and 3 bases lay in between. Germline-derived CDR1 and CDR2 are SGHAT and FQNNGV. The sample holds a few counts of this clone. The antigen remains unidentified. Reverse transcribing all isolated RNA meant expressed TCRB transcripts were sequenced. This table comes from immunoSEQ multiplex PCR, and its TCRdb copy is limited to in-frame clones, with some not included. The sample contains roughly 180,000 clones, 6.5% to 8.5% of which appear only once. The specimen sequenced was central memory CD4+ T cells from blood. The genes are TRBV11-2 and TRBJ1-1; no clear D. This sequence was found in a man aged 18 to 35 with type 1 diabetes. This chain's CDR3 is CASSLSTEAFF. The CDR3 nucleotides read TGTGCCAGCAGCTTGAGCACTGAAGCTTTCTTT. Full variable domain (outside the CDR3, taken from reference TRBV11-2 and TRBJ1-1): EAGVAQSPRYKIIEKRQSVAFWCNPISGHATLYWYQQILGQGPKLLIQFQNNGVVDDSQLPKDRFSAERLKGVDSTLKIQPAKLEDSAVYLCASSLSTEAFFGQGTRLTVV.